The text below deals with one T cell receptor beta chain. Its antigen remains undetermined. No base quality values were provided; no much bigger clone lies one nucleotide off. This specimen belongs to a study of blood T cell repertoires in COVID-19 (dated by TCRdb to 2018 to 2020). General notes on the study: Samples covering the acute and convalescent phases of COVID-19 were provided by collaborators in the United States, Italy and Spain. The prospective study material was composed of cDNA or gDNA derived from T cells, B-cell-depleted T cells, or PBMCs. Deeply sampled blood TCRbeta repertoires from subjects exposed to, actively infected with, or recovered from COVID-19 were included in the dataset. A freely available public database, intended as a resource for researchers studying the immune response to SARS-CoV-2, is where the repertoires were released. The samples were drawn from the first 160 participants of the ongoing ImmuneRACE study and from over 950 subjects provided by 6 global collaborators. The sample metadata nearly always contained a de-identified subject ID, COVID-19 status, age in years and sex. Where available, HLA class I and class II types were taken from metadata supplied by the sample provider and were not determined by assay-based typing.

Study-level results and caveats: The amount of clinical and demographic metadata varied by source and participant and was provided uncurated.

Counted from cysteine to phenylalanine, this CDR3 has 13 amino acids. The only DNA kept is the CDR3, 39 bases in frame from the first base. Relative to germline, V is 7 bases shorter and J is 0 bases shorter, with 12 bases between their ends. The germline V gene yields SQVTM for CDR1 and ANQGSEA for CDR2. Participants in the prospective study were aged about 18 to 95 years, lived in 24 United States geographic areas, and enrolled through a virtual design. In the prospective study, cohorts were assigned on the basis of participant-reported clinical history obtained from a screening survey and a study questionnaire. Each participant in the prospective study had whole blood, serum and a nasopharyngeal or oropharyngeal swab collected by mobile phlebotomists. Additional blood draws and questionnaires over an approximately 2-month period could optionally be provided by prospective study participants. Before DNA extraction, prospective study blood samples were shipped either frozen or at room temperature.

TCRbeta CDR3 regions were amplified from genomic DNA by means of the immunoSEQ Assay, a bias-controlled multiplex PCR. Per the authors' processing: The number of nucleated cells in each sample was estimated by amplification of reference gene primers within the assay. To quantify the absolute abundance of each unique TCRbeta CDR3 rearrangement, sequence reads were collapsed and filtered. For each sample, productive Simpson clonality was calculated as the square root of Simpson's diversity index across productive rearrangements. The immuneACCESS repertoire file appears here via TCRdb, limited to in-frame rearrangements. These files lack a portion of the clones; in checked studies, under half of the deficit traces to unresolved V genes, and the cause of the others is not known. The V and J calls and clone size are taken from that table; D and trimming were inferred from the DNA. The sample table contains 310,000 or so clones; only one count was recorded for around 91% of them. The biggest ten clones account for around 1.7% of the sample.

The material sequenced was PBMCs or T cells enriched from blood (not recorded which). The receptor's source is a woman aged 18-29 years with acute COVID-19. The chain is assembled from TRBV29-1 and TRBJ1-1, with no reliable assignment of the D segment. The DNA reads as follows: TGCAGCGGCGAGGTAGAGTTGAACACTGAAGCTTTCTTT. Translated, this gives CSGEVELNTEAFF.